This TCR beta chain was sequenced in a study of OX40 agonist ivuxolimab in advanced cancers. Study as a whole: Patients were dosed with the agonistic anti-OX40 (CD134) antibody ivuxolimab. In this trial design, patients received ivuxolimab intravenously at 0.01 to 10 mg/kg every 2 weeks.

Whole-study results and caveats: Nonresponders included some who also had low normalized T-cell clonal expansion. The study found among the lowest clonal expansion in partial responders at 0.1-3.0 mg/kg.

A few counts support this clone. Its antigen is still unknown. This table comes from immunoSEQ multiplex PCR, and its TCRdb copy is limited to in-frame clones, with some not included. The sample has 57,000 or so clones; roughly nine tenths are singletons. CDR3 size: 14 residues. Per the germline V gene, CDR1 is SEHNR and CDR2 is FQNEAQ (reference sequence). Trimming removed 5 bases at V and 7 bases at J, with 15 bases between. The rearrangement uses TRBV7-9 and TRBJ2-1; D perhaps matches TRBD1 (5 bases). Source: CD4+ or CD8+ T cells sorted from blood, taken in a trial of the OX40 agonist ivuxolimab. The origin of this receptor is an adult with an advanced solid tumor such as melanoma, head and neck, liver or kidney cancer. The DNA for the CDR3 is TGTGCCAGCAGCCCCCGACAGTCTTCAAATGAGCAGTTCTTC. Its protein product is CASSPRQSSNEQFF.